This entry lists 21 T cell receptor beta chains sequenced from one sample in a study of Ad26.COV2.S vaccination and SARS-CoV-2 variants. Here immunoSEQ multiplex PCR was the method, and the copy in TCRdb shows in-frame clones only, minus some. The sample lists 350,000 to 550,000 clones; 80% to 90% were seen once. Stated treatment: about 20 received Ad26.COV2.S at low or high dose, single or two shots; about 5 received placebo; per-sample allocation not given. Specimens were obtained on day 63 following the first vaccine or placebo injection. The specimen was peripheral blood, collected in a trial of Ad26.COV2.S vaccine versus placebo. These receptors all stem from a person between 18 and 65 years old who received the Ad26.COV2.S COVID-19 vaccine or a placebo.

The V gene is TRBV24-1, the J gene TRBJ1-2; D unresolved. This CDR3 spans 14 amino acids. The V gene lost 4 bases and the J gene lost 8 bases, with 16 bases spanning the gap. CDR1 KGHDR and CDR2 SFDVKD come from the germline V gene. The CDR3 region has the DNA TGTGCCACCAGTGACCCAATGACCCCTCGGGGCTACACCTTC. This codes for CATSDPMTPRGYTF.

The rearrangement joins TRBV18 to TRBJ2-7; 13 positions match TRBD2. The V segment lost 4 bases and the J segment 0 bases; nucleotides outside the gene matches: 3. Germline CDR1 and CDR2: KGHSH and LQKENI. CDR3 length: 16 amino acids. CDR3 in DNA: TGTGCCAGCTCACGGGGACTAGCGGGACTCTCCTACGAGCAGTACGTC. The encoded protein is CASSRGLAGLSYEQYV.

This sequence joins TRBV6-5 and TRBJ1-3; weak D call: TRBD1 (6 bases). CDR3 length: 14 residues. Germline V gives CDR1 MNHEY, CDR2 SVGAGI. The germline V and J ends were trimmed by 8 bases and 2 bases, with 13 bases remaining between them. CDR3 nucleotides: TGTGCCAGCTGGCCAGGGGCTACTGGAAACACCATATATTTT. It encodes CASWPGATGNTIYF.

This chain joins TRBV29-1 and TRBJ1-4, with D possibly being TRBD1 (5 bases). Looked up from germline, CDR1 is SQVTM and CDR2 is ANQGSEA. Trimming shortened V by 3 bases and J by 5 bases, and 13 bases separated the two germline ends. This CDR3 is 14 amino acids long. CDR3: CSVESGQVNEKLFF. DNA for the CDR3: TGCAGCGTTGAGTCCGGACAAGTAAATGAAAAACTGTTTTTT.

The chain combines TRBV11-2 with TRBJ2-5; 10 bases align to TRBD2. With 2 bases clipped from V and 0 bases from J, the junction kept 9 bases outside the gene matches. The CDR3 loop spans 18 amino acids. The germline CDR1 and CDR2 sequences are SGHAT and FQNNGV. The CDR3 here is CASSLTPGTSEYQETQYF. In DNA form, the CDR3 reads TGTGCCAGCAGCTTAACCCCGGGGACTAGCGAGTACCAAGAGACCCAGTACTTC.

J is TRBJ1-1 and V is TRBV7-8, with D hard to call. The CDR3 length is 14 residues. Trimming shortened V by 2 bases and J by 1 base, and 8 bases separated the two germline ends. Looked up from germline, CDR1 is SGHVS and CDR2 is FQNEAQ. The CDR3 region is CASSLIQRNTEAFF. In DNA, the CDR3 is TGTGCCAGCAGCTTAATTCAAAGGAACACTGAAGCTTTCTTT.

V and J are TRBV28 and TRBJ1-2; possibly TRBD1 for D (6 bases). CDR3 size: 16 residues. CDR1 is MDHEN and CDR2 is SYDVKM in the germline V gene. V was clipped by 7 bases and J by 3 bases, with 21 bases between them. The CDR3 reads CASTPGGGAQYYGYTF. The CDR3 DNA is TGTGCCAGCACCCCAGGTGGGGGGGCCCAGTACTATGGCTACACCTTC.

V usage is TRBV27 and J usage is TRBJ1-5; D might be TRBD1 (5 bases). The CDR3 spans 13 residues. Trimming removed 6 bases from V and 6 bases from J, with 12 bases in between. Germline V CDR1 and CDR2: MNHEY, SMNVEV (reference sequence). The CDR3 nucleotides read TGTGCCAGCAGAAGGGGTTGGGGTCAGCCCCAGCATTTT. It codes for CASRRGWGQPQHF.

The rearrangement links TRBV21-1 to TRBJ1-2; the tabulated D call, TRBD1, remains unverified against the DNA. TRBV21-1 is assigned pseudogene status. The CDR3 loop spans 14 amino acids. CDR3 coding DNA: TGTGCCAGCAGCACCTTAACAGGGGCACATGGCTACACCTTC. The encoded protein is CASSTLTGAHGYTF.

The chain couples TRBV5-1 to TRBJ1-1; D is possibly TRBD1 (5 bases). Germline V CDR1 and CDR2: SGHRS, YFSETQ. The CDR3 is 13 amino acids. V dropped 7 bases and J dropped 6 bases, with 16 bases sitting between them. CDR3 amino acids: CASSQGGTAEAFF. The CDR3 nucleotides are TGCGCCAGCTCTCAGGGAGGGACCGCTGAAGCTTTCTTT.

Written as DNA, the CDR3 is TGTGCCAGCAGTCCCCCCGGGACAGCCTTCACTGAAGCTTTCTTT. Its translation: CASSPPGTAFTEAFF. This chain joins TRBV6-6 and TRBJ1-1; 7 bases fit TRBD1. The V gene end was trimmed by 5 bases and the J gene end by 4 bases; junction bases not matched to a gene: 10. This CDR3 comprises 15 residues. In germline, CDR1 is MNHNY, CDR2 SVGAGI (reference sequence).

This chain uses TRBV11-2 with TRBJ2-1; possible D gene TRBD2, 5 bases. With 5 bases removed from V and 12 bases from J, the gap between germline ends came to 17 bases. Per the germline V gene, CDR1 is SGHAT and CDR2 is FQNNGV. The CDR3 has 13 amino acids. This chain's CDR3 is CASSPQSGVAQFF. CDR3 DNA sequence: TGTGCCAGCAGCCCTCAGTCCGGGGTTGCGCAGTTCTTC. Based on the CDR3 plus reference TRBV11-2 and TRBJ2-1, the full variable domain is EAGVAQSPRYKIIEKRQSVAFWCNPISGHATLYWYQQILGQGPKLLIQFQNNGVVDDSQLPKDRFSAERLKGVDSTLKIQPAKLEDSAVYLCASSPQSGVAQFFGPGTRLTVL.

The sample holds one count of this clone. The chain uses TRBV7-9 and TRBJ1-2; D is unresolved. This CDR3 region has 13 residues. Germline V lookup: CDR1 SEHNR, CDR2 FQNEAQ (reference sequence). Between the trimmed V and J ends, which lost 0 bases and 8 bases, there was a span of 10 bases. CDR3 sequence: CASSLAPLGGYTF. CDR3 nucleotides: TGTGCCAGCAGCTTAGCGCCCCTCGGGGGCTACACCTTC. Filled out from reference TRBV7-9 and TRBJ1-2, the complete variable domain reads DTGVSQNPRHKITKRGQNVTFRCDPISEHNRLYWYRQTLGQGPEFLTYFQNEAQLEKSRLLSDRFSAERPKGSFSTLEIQRTEQGDSAMYLCASSLAPLGGYTFGSGTRLTVV.

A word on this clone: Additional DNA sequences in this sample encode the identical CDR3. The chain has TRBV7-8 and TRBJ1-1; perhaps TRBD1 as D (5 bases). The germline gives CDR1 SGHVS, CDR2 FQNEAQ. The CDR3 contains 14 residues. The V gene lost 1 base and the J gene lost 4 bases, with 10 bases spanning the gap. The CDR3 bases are TGTGCCAGCAGCTTAGGGGGAAGGGGCACTGAAGCTTTCTTT. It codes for CASSLGGRGTEAFF.

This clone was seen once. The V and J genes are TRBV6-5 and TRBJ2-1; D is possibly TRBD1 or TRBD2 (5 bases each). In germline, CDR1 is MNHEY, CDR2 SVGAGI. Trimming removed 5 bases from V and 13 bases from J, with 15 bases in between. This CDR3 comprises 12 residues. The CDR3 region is CASSHNRDRQFF. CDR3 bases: TGTGCCAGCAGTCACAACCGGGACCGACAGTTCTTC.

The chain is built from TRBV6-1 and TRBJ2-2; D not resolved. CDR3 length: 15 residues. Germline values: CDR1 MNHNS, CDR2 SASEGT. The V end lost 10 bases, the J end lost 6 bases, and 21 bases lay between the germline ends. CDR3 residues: CATSHPLLTSGELFF. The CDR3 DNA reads TGTGCCACCAGCCACCCCCTTCTTACGTCCGGGGAGCTGTTTTTT.

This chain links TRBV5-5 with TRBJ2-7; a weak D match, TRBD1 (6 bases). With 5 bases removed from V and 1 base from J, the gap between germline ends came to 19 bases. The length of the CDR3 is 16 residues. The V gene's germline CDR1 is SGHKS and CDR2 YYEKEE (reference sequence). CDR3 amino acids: CASRRLQGPLSYEQYV. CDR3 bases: TGTGCCAGCAGACGGCTACAGGGACCCCTTTCCTACGAGCAGTACGTC.

CDR3 loop: CASSSLAGAYQETQYF. The CDR3 DNA sequence: TGTGCCAGCAGCTCCCTGGCGGGAGCGTACCAAGAGACCCAGTACTTC. This chain joins TRBV11-2 and TRBJ2-5; TRBD2 aligns across 7 bases. Germline CDR1 reads SGHAT; CDR2 reads FQNNGV. V gave up 4 bases and J gave up 0 bases; unmatched junction bases: 8. There are 16 residues in the CDR3.

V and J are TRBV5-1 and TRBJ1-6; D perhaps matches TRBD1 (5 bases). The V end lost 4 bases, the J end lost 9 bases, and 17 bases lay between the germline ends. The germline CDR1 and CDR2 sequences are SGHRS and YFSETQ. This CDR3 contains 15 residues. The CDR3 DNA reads TGCGCCAGCAGCGACGATCAGGGTATGTCTTCACCCCTCCACTTT. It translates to CASSDDQGMSSPLHF.

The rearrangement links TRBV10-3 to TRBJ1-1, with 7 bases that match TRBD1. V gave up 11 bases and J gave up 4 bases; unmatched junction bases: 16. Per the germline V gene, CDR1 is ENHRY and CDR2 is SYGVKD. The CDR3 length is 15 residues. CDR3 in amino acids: CAAMTGTHPRTEAFF. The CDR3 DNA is TGTGCCGCCATGACAGGGACACACCCTCGCACTGAAGCTTTCTTT.

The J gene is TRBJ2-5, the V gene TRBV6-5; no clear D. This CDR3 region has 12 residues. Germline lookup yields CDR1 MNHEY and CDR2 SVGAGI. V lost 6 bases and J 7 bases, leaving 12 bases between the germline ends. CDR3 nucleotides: TGTGCCAGCAGCCGCCCTCCCGGGACCCAGTACTTC. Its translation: CASSRPPGTQYF.